This paragraph covers one T cell receptor (beta chain) sequence. Antigen specificity is unknown. CDR3 length: 15 residues. In germline, CDR1 is SGHVS, CDR2 FQNEAQ. The data originate from a study of CXCR3-negative and CXCR3-positive naive CD8 T cells. Study-wide findings and caveats: Naive CXCR3-positive cells had TRB CDR3s more hydrophobic than those of CXCR3-negative naive cells.

The study made its TRB cDNA libraries by 5' RACE, adding UMI labels. TCRdb re-called the 5' RACE reads, yielding one record per CDR3 amino acid sequence without DNA. The sample table sets out some 140,000 distinct CDR3 sequences. Sequencing input: naive CXCR3+ CD8+ T cells from blood. Subset specified: CD45RO-CCR7+CD27+CD95- naive CD8+ T cells expressing CXCR3 (TNR3+). This sequence joins TRBV7-8 and TRBJ1-5; TCRdb designates TRBD1, a call that cannot be tested without DNA. The receptor was isolated from a human donor in good health. Some clones in this sample may be carry-over from other donors' samples. The CDR3 region is CASSGPGGGNQPQHF.